This T cell receptor beta chain was captured in a study of identifying expanded T cells in peripheral blood. Germline CDR1 is MNHEY and CDR2 is SMNVEV (reference sequence). The germline V and J ends were trimmed by 6 bases and 7 bases, with 15 bases remaining between them. The CDR3 is 13 amino acids. This clone was recorded once. Using immunoSEQ multiplex PCR, the repertoire was profiled, and TCRdb retains in-frame clones only, with some absent. The data hold 70,000 or so clones, with roughly 88% observed a single time. The rearrangement joins TRBV27 to TRBJ1-2; D not resolved. Sequencing was performed on blood. The sequence came from a person aged 18 to 75 in good health. CDR3 bases: TGTGCCAGCAGGTATTACGGGGAAGCTGGCTACACCTTC. Protein sequence: CASRYYGEAGYTF.